The 10 T cell receptor beta chains below were found in one sample sequenced in a study of CD8 T cells in Susac syndrome. Roughly 0.45 to 1 ug RNA was reverse transcribed with random hexamers. TCRdb fed the immunoSEQ multiplex PCR reads into MiXCR, producing one record per CDR3 protein. The sample includes under 200,000 distinct CDR3 sequences, 94% of them seen just once. Sequencing was done on a sample of CD4+ T cells from PBMCs. These receptor sequences come from a human donor with Susac syndrome.

Only one count was recorded for this clonotype. V usage is TRBV19 and J usage is TRBJ2-7, with D hard to call. Germline values: CDR1 LNHDA, CDR2 SQIVND (reference sequence). The ends were cut back, 3 bases at V and 5 bases at J, with 11 bases in the middle. The CDR3 contains 13 residues. The CDR3 spells CASSINREDEQYF. CDR3 DNA: TGTGCCAGTAGTATCAATCGCGAGGACGAGCAGTACTTC.

This chain joins TRBV3-1 and TRBJ2-3; D call uncertain. Trimming took 1 base from V and 6 from J, leaving 14 bases between them. Germline assignment: CDR1 LGHDT and CDR2 YNNKEL (reference sequence). The CDR3 extends over 15 amino acids. The DNA of the CDR3 is TGTGCCAGCAGCCAAGGGCGGACGTCTTATGATACGCAGTATTTT. Protein sequence: CASSQGRTSYDTQYF.

The rearrangement uses TRBV29-1 and TRBJ1-2, with TRBD1 matching over 8 bases. The CDR3 spans 15 residues. Germline V lookup: CDR1 SQVTM, CDR2 ANQGSEA. V was pared by 4 bases and J by 2 bases, with 9 bases of the junction left unmatched. CDR3 in amino acids: CSVGTGRGVNYGYTF. The DNA for the CDR3 is TGCAGCGTTGGGACAGGGAGAGGGGTAAACTATGGCTACACCTTC.

The V call is TRBV20-1, the J call TRBJ2-3; D gene uncertain. The V gene lost 6 bases and the J gene lost 2 bases, with 12 bases spanning the gap. The CDR3 totals 13 residues. Per the germline V gene, CDR1 is DFQATT and CDR2 is SNEGSKA (reference sequence). The CDR3 region is CSAPDRTTDTQYF. DNA for the CDR3: TGCAGTGCCCCGGACCGAACCACAGATACGCAGTATTTT.

J is TRBJ2-3 and V is TRBV12-3 or TRBV12-4; 14 nucleotides line up with TRBD2. J was trimmed by 2 bases and V by 6 bases; bases with no gene match: 7. The CDR3 consists of 17 residues. CDR3: CASSSGLAGGTTDTQYF. For the CDR3, the DNA is TGTGCCAGCAGCTCCGGACTAGCGGGGGGTACCACAGATACGCAGTATTTT.

V and J are TRBV6-5 and TRBJ2-7; 9 nucleotides align to TRBD2. Germline CDR1 and CDR2: MNHEY and SVGAGI. After removal of 2 bases from V and 4 bases from J, the junction contained 6 bases not matched to a gene. The CDR3 consists of 15 residues. The CDR3 DNA follows: TGTGCCAGCAGTTACATTCTAGCGGGATTTTACGAGCAGTACTTC. Its translation is CASSYILAGFYEQYF.

The rearrangement links TRBV18 to TRBJ1-1, with D unclear. The CDR3 covers 14 residues. CDR1 and CDR2 (germline): KGHSH, LQKENI. Trimming shortened V by 2 bases and J by 3 bases, and 10 bases separated the two germline ends. The CDR3: CASSPNQRDTEAFF. The CDR3 DNA sequence: TGTGCCAGCTCACCAAACCAACGGGACACTGAAGCTTTCTTT.

The chain has TRBV14 and TRBJ1-4, with a possible D match to TRBD1 (5 bases). CDR1 is SGHDN and CDR2 is FVKESK in the germline V gene. The CDR3 has 15 amino acids. V lost 4 bases to trimming and J lost 3 bases, with 12 bases between them. The DNA for the CDR3 is TGTGCCAGCAGCCCAGGGAGCGGCCCTAATGAAAAACTGTTTTTT. Protein product: CASSPGSGPNEKLFF.

The genes are TRBV6-5 and TRBJ1-6; D is ambiguous. Germline V gene sequence: CDR1 MNHEY, CDR2 SVGAGI. Trimming shortened V by 7 bases and J by 9 bases, and 16 bases separated the two germline ends. The CDR3 runs 14 residues. The DNA of the CDR3 is TGTGCCAGCACGGAAATCTTACCTTCTTCACCCCTCCACTTT. Translated, it gives CASTEILPSSPLHF.

The chain uses TRBV12-3 or TRBV12-4 and TRBJ1-1, with unresolved D. The CDR3 contains 12 residues. Trimming removed 3 bases from V and 5 bases from J, with 7 bases in between. As DNA, the CDR3 is TGTGCCAGCAGTTTTTGGGGTACTGAAGCTTTCTTT. It specifies CASSFWGTEAFF.